This T cell receptor beta chain derives from a study of T-cell memory formation after mild COVID-19 (dated by TCRdb to the early 2020s). Study-wide context: TCR sequence clusters from the two donors were largely donor specific. Longitudinal TCRalpha and TCRbeta repertoire sequencing tracked T-cell clones expanding and contracting after mild COVID-19 in a couple of donors. Two young, previously healthy adult volunteers, one female and one male, were included in the cohort.

The sequencer listed for this sample is Illumina NovaSeq 6000. cDNA libraries for TCRalpha and TCRbeta were prepared by 5'RACE using constant-segment primers, with sample barcodes and unique molecular identifiers added. Trizol reagent was used to extract RNA from every sample. Libraries were amplified in two PCR steps, with a second sample barcode and Illumina TruSeq adapters added in the second step. The libraries were sequenced on an Illumina NovaSeq using 2 x 150 bp paired-end reads. The published analysis was carried out like this. Reads were demultiplexed and collapsed into UMI-guided consensus sequences with migec v1.2.7. With mixcr v2.1.11, UMI consensuses were aligned to TRA and TRB V and J templates and assembled into clonotypes. A clonotype was counted as expanded or contracted only if both edgeR and NoisET called the change significant, with noise models trained on biological replicates. For edgeR calls, a false discovery rate-adjusted p below 0.01 and a log2 fold-change threshold of 1 were applied. As an exploratory analysis of dynamics, PCA with hierarchical clustering was applied to max-normalized trajectories of the 1000 most abundant clonotypes. Separately sequenced CD4+ and CD8+ repertoires were used to assign a CD4 or CD8 phenotype to each responding clone. TCRdb reran the public reads through fastp at Q25 and MiXCR, keeping productive beta chains. Duplicate CDR3 protein sequences are folded into a single record with the most common DNA and genes. The V and J calls shown here were made by TCRdb, not taken from the authors' results. The sample records fewer than 15,000 distinct CDR3 sequences, roughly 14% of which are singletons. The ten most abundant clones make up 55% of the sample.

The sample holds a few counts of this clonotype. The antigen it recognizes is unknown. Base quality data are lacking; no much larger clone is found one base away. The investigation overall reported the following: Contracting CD4+ clones turned up mainly in the CM and EM memory subsets, whereas EMRA was where CD8+ clones were enriched. From day 15 to 85, contracting clones showed balanced CD4/CD8 phenotypes, whereas a second wave of clones that expanded from day 15 to 37 leaned towards CD4+. Whether the second-wave clones peaking on day 37 were SARS-CoV-2 specific was not confirmed. Some responding clones were detected in pre-infection memory, suggesting pre-existing cross-reactive memory T cells joined the SARS-CoV-2 response. Only two mild cases were covered in the study, and larger cohorts including severe cases with pre-infection samples were considered necessary.

Cut back by 4 bases and 4 bases, the V and J ends lie 15 bases apart. The germline V gene (reference sequence) provides CDR1 SGHNT and CDR2 YYREEE. The CDR3 starts with the cysteine, ends with the phenylalanine, and has 14 residues. The DNA shown is the 42-base CDR3, in frame from base 1. Ficoll-Paque density gradient centrifugation was the method used to isolate PBMCs. Recombination joined TRBV5-4 with TRBJ2-7; 6 matching bases give a weak D call of TRBD2. This clonotype was obtained from a man in his late teens or twenties who had mild COVID-19 (a few samples of this study predate the infection). The sample titles of this study are shuffled in the database, so cell type and time point are left out; the donor was told from shared clones. The sample taken for sequencing was PBMCs or a T cell subset sorted from them (not recorded which). CDR3 protein: CASSLERADYEQYF. Here is the DNA: TGTGCCAGCAGCCTAGAGCGGGCCGATTACGAGCAGTACTTC. This CDR3, with the reference TRBV5-4 and TRBJ2-7 proteins standing in past its ends, gives the full variable domain ETGVTQSPTHLIKTRGQQVTLRCSSQSGHNTVSWYQQALGQGPQFIFQYYREEENGRGNFPPRFSGLQFPNYSSELNVNALELDDSALYLCASSLERADYEQYFGPGTRLTVT.